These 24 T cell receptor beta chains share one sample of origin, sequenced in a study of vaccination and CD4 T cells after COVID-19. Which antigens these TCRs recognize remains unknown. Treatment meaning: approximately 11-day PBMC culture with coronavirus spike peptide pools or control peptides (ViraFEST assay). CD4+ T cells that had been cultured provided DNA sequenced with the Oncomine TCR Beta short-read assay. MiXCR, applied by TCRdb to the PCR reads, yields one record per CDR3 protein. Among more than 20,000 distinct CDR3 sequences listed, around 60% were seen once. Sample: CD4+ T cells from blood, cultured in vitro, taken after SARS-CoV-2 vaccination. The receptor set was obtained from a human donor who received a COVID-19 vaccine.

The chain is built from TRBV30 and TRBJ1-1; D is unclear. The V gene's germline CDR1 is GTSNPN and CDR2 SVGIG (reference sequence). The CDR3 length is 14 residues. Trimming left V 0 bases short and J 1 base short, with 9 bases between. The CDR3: CAWSVLEENTEAFF. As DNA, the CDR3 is TGTGCCTGGAGTGTACTTGAGGAGAACACTGAAGCTTTCTTT.

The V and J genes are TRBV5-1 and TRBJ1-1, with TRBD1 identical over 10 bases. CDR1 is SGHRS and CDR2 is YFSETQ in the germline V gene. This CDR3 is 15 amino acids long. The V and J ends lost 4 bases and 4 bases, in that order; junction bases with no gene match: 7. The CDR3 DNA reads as TGCGCCAGCAGCGCGACAGGGGGCGAGAGCACTGAAGCTTTCTTT. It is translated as CASSATGGESTEAFF.

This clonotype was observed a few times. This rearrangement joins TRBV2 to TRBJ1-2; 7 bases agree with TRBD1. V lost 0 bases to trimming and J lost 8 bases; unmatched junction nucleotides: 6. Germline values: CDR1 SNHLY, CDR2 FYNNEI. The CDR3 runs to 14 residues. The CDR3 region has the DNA TGTGCCAGCAGTGAAGCGCTTCGAGGGGGCGGCTACACCTTC. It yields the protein CASSEALRGGGYTF.

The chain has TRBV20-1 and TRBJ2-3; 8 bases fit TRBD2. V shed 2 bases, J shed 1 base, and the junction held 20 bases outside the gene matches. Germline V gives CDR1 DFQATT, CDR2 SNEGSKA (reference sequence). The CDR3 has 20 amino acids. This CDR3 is CSARRGGSGIILGRTDTQYF. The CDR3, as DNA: TGCAGTGCTAGAAGAGGGGGTAGCGGGATAATTTTGGGACGCACAGATACGCAGTATTTT.

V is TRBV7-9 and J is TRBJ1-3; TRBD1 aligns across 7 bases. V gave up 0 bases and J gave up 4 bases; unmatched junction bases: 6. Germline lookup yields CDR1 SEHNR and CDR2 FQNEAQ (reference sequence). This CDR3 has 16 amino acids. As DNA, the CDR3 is TGTGCCAGCAGCTTAGCTCGACAGGGAGCGGGAAACACCATATATTTT. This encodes CASSLARQGAGNTIYF.

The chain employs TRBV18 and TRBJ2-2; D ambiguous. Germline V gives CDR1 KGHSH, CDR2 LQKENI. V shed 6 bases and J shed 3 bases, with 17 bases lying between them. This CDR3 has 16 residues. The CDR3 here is CASSPRPRRDTGELFF. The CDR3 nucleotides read TGTGCCAGCTCCCCTAGACCCAGACGCGACACCGGGGAGCTGTTTTTT.

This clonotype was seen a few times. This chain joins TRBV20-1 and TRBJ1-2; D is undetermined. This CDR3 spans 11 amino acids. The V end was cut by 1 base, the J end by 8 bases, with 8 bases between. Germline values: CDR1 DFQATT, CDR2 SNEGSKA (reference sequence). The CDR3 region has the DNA TGCAGTGCTAGAGCCCGGAGAGGCTACACCTTC. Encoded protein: CSARARRGYTF.

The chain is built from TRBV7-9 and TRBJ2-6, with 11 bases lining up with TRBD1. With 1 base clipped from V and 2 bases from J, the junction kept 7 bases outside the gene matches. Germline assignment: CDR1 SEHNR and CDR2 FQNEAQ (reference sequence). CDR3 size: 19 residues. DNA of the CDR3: TGTGCCAGCAGCTTAGTCCCCCGGACAGGGGGCGCTGGGGCCAACGTCCTGACTTTC. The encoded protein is CASSLVPRTGGAGANVLTF.

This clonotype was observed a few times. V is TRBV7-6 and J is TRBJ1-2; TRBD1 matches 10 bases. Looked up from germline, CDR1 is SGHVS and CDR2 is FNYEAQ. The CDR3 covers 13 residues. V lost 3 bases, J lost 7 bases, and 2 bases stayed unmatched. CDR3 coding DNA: TGTGCCAGCAGCTTGGGACAGGGGAGTGGCTACACCTTC. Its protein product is CASSLGQGSGYTF.

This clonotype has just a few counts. The DNA of the CDR3 is TGCAGTGCTAGTCCAAGGACTAGCGGCTACAATGAGCAGTTCTTC. Its translation: CSASPRTSGYNEQFF. The V and J genes are TRBV20-1 and TRBJ2-1; 10 nucleotides line up with TRBD2. With V trimmed by 3 bases and J by 3 bases, 5 bases remained unmatched. The CDR3 is 15 residues long. In germline, CDR1 is DFQATT, CDR2 SNEGSKA (reference sequence).

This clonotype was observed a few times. The CDR3 DNA is TGTGCCAGCAGTGAATTAAACAGCCAGGGGGAGACCCAGTACTTC. Its protein product is CASSELNSQGETQYF. This chain uses TRBV25-1 with TRBJ2-5; tentatively, D is TRBD1 (6 bases). Germline CDR1 is MGHDK and CDR2 is SYGVNS. Trimming took off 1 base at V and 5 bases at J, with 14 bases between the two ends. This CDR3 is built from 15 residues.

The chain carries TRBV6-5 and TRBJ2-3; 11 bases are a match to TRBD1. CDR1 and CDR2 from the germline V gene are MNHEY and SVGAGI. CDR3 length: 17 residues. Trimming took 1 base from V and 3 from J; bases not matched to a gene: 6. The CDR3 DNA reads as TGTGCCAGCAGTTACTGGGACAGGGGGAGGGGGACAGATACGCAGTATTTT. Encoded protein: CASSYWDRGRGTDTQYF.

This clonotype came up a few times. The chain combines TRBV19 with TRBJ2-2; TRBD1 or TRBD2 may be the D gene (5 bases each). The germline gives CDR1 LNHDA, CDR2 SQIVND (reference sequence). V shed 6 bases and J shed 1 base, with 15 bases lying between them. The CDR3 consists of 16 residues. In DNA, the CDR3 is TGTGCCAGTAGCCCCAGGGACCTTCTGAACACCGGGGAGCTGTTTTTT. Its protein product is CASSPRDLLNTGELFF.

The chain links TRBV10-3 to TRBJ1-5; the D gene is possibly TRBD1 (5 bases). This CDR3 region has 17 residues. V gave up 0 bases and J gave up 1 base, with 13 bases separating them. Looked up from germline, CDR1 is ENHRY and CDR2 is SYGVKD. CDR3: CAISESLGGTSNQPQHF. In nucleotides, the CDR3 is TGTGCCATCAGTGAGTCGCTGGGAGGGACGAGCAATCAGCCCCAGCATTTT.

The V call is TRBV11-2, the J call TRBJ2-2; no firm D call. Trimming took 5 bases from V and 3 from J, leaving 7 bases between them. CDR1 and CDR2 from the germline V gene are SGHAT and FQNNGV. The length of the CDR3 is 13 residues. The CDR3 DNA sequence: TGTGCCAGCAGCGAACACTACACCGGGGAGCTGTTTTTT. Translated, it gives CASSEHYTGELFF.

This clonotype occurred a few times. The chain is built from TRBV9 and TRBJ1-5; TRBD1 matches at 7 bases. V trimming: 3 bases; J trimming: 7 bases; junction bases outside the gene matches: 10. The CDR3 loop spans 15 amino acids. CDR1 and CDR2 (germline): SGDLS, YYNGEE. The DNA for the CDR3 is TGTGCCAGCAGCGAGGGACAGACACCGGGACAGCCCCAGCATTTT. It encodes CASSEGQTPGQPQHF. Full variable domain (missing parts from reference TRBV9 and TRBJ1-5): DSGVTQTPKHLITATGQRVTLRCSPRSGDLSVYWYQQSLDQGLQFLIQYYNGEERAKGNILERFSAQQFPDLHSELNLSSLELGDSALYFCASSEGQTPGQPQHFGDGTRLSIL.

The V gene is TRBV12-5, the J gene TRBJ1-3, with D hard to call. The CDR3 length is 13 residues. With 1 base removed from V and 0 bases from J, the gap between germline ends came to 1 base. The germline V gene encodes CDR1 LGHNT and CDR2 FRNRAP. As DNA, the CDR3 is TGTGCTAGTGGTTTGGACTCTGGAAACACCATATATTTT. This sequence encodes CASGLDSGNTIYF.

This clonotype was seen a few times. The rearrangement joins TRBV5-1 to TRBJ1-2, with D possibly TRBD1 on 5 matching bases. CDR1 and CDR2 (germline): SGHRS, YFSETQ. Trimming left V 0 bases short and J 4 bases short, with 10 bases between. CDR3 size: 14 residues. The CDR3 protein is CASSLGGGVYGYTF. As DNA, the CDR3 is TGCGCCAGCAGCTTGGGCGGGGGTGTCTATGGCTACACCTTC.

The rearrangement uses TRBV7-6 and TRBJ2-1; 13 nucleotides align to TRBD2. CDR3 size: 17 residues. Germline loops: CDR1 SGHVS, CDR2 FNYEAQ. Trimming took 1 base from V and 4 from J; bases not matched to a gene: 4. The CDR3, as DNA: TGTGCCAGCAGCTTAGGGAGGACTAGCGGGAGTTACAATGAGCAGTTCTTC. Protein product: CASSLGRTSGSYNEQFF.

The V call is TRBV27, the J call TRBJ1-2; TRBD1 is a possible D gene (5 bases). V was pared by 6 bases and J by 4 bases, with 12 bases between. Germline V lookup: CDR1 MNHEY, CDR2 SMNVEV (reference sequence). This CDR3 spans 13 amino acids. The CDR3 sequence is CASRGAGGYGYTF. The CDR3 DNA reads TGTGCCAGCAGAGGAGCCGGGGGCTATGGCTACACCTTC.

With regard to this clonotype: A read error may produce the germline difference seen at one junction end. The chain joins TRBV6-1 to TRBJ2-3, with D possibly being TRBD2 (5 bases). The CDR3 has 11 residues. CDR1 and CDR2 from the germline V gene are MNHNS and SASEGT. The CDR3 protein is CAISTGDTQYF. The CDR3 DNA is TGTGCCATCAGTACGGGGGATACGCAGTATTTT.

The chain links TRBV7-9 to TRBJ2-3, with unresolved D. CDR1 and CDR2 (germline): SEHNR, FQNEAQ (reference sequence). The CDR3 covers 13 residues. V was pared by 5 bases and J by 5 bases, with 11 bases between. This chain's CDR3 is CASSTTLGDTQYF. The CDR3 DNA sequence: TGTGCCAGCAGCACCACATTAGGAGATACGCAGTATTTT.

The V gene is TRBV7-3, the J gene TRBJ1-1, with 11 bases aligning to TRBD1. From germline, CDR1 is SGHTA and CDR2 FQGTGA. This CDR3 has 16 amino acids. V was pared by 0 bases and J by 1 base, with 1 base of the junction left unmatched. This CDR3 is CASSLTGQGANTEAFF. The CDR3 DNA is TGTGCCAGCAGCTTAACCGGACAGGGGGCGAACACTGAAGCTTTCTTT.

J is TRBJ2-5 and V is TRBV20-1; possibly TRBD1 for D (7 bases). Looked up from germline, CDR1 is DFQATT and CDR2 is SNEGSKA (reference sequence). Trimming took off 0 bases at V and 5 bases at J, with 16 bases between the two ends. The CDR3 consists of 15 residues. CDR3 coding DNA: TGCAGTGCTAGAGATCCCGCAGGGGGGTCGGAGACCCAGTACTTC. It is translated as CSARDPAGGSETQYF.